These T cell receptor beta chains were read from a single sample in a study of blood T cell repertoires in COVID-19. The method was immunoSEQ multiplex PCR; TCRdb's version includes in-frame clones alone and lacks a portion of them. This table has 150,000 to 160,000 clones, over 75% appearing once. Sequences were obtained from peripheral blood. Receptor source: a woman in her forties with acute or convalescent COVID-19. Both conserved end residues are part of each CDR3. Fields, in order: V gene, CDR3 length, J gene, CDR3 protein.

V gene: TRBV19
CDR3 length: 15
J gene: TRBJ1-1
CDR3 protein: CASRPTGQMNTEAFF

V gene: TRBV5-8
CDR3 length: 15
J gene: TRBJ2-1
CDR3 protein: CASSLAWGGYNEQFF

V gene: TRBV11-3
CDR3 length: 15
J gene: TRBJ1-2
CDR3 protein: CASSKDRGLNYGYTF

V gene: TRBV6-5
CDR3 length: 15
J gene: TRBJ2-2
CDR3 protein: CASSYESTGTGELFF

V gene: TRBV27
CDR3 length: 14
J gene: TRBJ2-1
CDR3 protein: CASSLAGGYNEQFF

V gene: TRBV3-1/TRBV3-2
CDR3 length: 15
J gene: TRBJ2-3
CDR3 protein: CASSQAGGITDTQYF

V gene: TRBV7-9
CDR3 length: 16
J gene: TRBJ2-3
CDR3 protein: CASSPRDRGLTDTQYF

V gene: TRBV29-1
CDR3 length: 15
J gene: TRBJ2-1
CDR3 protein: CSVDSITGVYNEQFF

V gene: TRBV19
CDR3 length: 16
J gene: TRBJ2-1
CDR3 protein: CASSISWREGSIGQFF

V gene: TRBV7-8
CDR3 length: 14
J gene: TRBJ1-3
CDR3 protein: CASSLTGEGNTIYF

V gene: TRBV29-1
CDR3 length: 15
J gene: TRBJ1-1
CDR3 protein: CSVESGLTGGTEAFF

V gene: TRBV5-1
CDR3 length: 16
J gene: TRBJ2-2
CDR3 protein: CASSLAPHRGTGELFF

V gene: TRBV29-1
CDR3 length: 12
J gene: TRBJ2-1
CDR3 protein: CSADPPGNEQFF

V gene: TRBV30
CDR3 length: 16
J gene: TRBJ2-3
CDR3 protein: CAWSKGQAWRADTQYF

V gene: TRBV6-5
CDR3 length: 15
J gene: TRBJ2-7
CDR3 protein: CAIKRPGTGRYEQYF

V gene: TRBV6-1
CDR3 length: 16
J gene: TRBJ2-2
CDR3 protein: CASSEGLAGGYGELFF

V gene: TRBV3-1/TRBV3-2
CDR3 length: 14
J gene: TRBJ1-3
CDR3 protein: CASSQRGQGYTIYF

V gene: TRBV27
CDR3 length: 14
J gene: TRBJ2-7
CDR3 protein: CASSLYQGAYEQYF

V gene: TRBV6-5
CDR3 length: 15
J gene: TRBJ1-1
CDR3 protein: CASSYSRTANTEAFF

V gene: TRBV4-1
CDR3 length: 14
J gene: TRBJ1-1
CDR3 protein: CASSQVGENTEAFF

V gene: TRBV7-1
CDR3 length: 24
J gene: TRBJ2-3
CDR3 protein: CASSSRPGQAIFLAGERGPATQYF

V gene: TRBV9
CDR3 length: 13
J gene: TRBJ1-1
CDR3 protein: CASSVGLDTEAFF

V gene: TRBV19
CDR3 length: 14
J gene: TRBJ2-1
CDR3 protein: CASSDRVRGNEQFF

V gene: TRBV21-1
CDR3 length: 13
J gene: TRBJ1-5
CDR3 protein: CASSKCGLQPQHF

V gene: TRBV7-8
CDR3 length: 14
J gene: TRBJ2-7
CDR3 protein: CASSFLRQDNEQYF

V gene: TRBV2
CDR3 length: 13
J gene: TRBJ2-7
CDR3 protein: CASRITSSYEQYF

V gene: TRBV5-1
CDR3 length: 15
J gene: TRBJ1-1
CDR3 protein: CASSTNTGGLGEAFF

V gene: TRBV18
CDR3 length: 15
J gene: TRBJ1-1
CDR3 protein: CASSPRDRGNTEAFF

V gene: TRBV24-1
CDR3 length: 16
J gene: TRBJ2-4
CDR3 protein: CATSDGPQAGVNIQYF

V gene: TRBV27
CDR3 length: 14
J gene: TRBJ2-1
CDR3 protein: CASSFGQGGYEQFF

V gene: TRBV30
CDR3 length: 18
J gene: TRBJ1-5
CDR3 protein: CAWQAAGTGVYSNQPQHF

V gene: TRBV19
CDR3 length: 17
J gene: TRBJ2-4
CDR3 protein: CASSIVARTLAKNIQYF

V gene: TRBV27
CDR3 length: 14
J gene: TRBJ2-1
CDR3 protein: CASRGTQSYNEQFF

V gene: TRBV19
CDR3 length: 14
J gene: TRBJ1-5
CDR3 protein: CASSPTGYGIAQHF

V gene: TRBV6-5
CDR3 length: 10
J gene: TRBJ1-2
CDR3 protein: CASSFSGYTF

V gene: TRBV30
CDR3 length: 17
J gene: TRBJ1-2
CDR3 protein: CAWSSGTPAFRNYGYTF

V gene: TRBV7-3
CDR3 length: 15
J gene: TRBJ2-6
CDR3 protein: CASSLTGSGANVLTF

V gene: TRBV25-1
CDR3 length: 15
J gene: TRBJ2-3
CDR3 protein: CACAGTSGSQDTQYF

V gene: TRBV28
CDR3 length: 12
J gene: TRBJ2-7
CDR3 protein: CASSLNILEQYF

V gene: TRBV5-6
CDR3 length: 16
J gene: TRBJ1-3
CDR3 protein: CASSLYGGTSGNTIYF

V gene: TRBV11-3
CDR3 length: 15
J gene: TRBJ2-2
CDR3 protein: CASSLQGRNTGELFF

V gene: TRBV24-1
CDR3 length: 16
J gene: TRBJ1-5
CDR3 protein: CATSDSGFLSNQPQHF

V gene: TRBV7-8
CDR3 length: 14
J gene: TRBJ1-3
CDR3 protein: CASSLQASGNTIYF

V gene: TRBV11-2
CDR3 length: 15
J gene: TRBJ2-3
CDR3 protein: CASSRELRGTDTQYF

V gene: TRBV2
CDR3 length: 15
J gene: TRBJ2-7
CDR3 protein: CASSERDRGRNEQYF

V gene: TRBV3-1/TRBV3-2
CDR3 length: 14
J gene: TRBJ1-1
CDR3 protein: CASSLGQMNTEAFF